This TCR beta chain derives from a study of cytomegalovirus exposure and HLA in healthy donors (dated by TCRdb to about 2017). As for the study more broadly: In an earlier analysis of 550 to 750 of the donors, about 270 Gb of sequence data and 100 million or so unique TCR beta sequences from some 170 million T cells were reported. Approximately 330 gigabases of sequencing data and approximately 92 million unique TCR sequences made up an early release that covered under 750 HLA-typed donors. Among the roughly 400 genotyped donors, about 85% belonged to the genetic ancestry cluster associated with self-reported Caucasian donors. The study was designed to test whether signatures of past pathogen exposure could be identified by cataloging public T cell receptors. The T cell repertoires of around 670 subjects were profiled by immunosequencing and related to cytomegalovirus serostatus. A separate validation cohort of about 110 different subjects was used in addition to the roughly 700-subject first cohort. High-throughput TCR immunosequencing, statistical association of individual TCRs with disease status, and machine learning were combined to predict cytomegalovirus infection status. A later analysis re-analyzed previously published TCR beta repertoires from 666 donors and added high-resolution HLA genotyping to study TCR occurrence patterns. The later analysis used no new phenotypic data to find candidate immune exposures, relying instead on TCR beta sequences and their occurrence across donors. An earlier analysis of 587 of the donors used high-throughput TCR beta sequencing to judge whether each TCR beta V gene segment behaved as functional or pseudogenic. Donor age, sex, ethnicity and CMV serostatus were compiled together with the repertoire data. In a later genetic analysis, genome-wide SNP genotypes for about three fifths of the roughly 670 donors were used, and that subset was treated as a discovery cohort. Every repertoire in the discovery cohort had been generated on one and the same sequencing platform. Class I and class II HLA loci were covered by the typing at four-digit resolution. The number of donors typed differed by locus, with 629-630 for A, B, C, DRB1 and DQB1, over 500 for DQA1, over 600 for DPA1, and some 470 for DPB1. A handful of DR-DQ haplotypes were handled as single units for association and clustering because linkage in the cohort was strong. Among 398 genotyped donors of the cohort, an average of around 240,000 unique TCR beta nucleotide sequences were sequenced per donor, roughly 20% of them non-productive.

Notes on this clone: What this receptor recognizes is not known. It has no much larger one-base neighbor in the sample; base qualities were not kept.

The library relied on the immunoSEQ multiplex PCR assay. For the multiplex PCR, a mixture combining 60 forward primers for TCR Vbeta segments and 13 reverse primers for TCR Jbeta segments was used. Amplification of the CDR3 region of rearranged TCR beta genes was performed with a multiplex PCR assay on genomic DNA. Amplified TCR beta libraries were sequenced as 87-base-pair reads on the Illumina HiSeq System. As for the authors' bioinformatics: A later analysis counted 75 million to 100 million unique TCR beta chains across the 550 to 800 repertoires, and some 12 million of these chains were shared by at least two donors. A nearest-neighbor algorithm error-corrected the raw reads and collapsed the reads into unique sequences, merging closely related sequences to remove PCR and sequencing errors. CDR3 sequences were aligned to IMGT reference sequences to assign V, D and J gene segments. For a sequence to be retained, at least a six-nucleotide match to both a V gene segment and a J gene segment was required. A rearrangement was called productive if the CDR3 had no stop codons and remained in frame with V and J, and every other rearrangement was called non-productive. CDR3 was defined according to IMGT convention as the region running from the second conserved V-encoded cysteine to the conserved J-encoded phenylalanine. Sequences without an unambiguous match to a single V gene segment were excluded from the earlier analysis of over 500 of the donors. An earlier analysis of a few hundred of the donors called V segments functional above 56.7% productive rearrangements and segregating when the between-donor standard deviation exceeded 5%. To diagnose cytomegalovirus status from the catalog of TCR beta chain sequences, a statistical classification framework was built. In a later analysis, V and J genes were assigned by comparing TCR nucleotide sequences against IMGT/GENE-DB human TR gene sequences. Using the TCRdist pipeline, a later analysis assigned CDR3 sequences along with most-parsimonious VDJ recombination scenarios. In a later analysis, each TCR beta chain was defined by its CDR3 amino acid sequence together with its V-gene family, and reads without a unique V-gene family were excluded. To address suspected cross-contamination and a sequencing artifact, a later analysis removed a few hundred highly shared, low-generation-probability nucleotide sequences. For each public chain, a later analysis derived a clonal expansion index from normalized ranks of inferred template counts within each repertoire. A later analysis computed generation probabilities with a VDJ recombination model fitted to out-of-frame rearrangements, and checked the results against IGoR. In a later analysis, hypergeometric tests were used to score TCR-TCR, TCR-HLA and TCR-CMV co-occurrence, with a repertoire-size bias correction applied to TCR pairs. In a later analysis, false discovery rates were estimated by permuting HLA or CMV assignments 20 times. In a later analysis, co-occurring TCRs were grouped using DBSCAN, with TCRdist sequence similarity added in when clustering inside HLA-allele-positive subsets. For co-occurrence clustering, repertoires with fewer than 30,000 or more than 120,000 public chains were excluded, along with 5 or 6 repertoires with anomalous nucleotide sharing. In its TCRdb copy, this immuneACCESS table keeps in-frame sequences only and misses some clones. Where compared with another copy, unresolved V genes explain less than half of these, and the others have no known cause. From that table come the V and J calls and clone size; the DNA was used to work out D and trimming. This sample gives some 170,000 clones in total; more than 75% of them show up just once. The ten largest clones capture approximately 8.7% of the sample.

Based on the germline V gene (reference sequence), the CDR1 and CDR2 sequences are LNHDA and SQIVND. The CDR3 has 14 amino acids, counting the end cysteine and phenylalanine. Of all the DNA, just the CDR3 is kept, 42 bases in frame from base 1. V is pared back by 3 bases and J by 2 bases, with 7 bases lying between the germline termini. Points the paper makes about the study in general: A later genetic analysis associated a missense DCLRE1C variant with V-gene and J-gene trimming of TCR beta chains, and an independent cohort replicated the association. A later analysis found that HLA-associated TCR beta chains were more clonally expanded and had lower generation probabilities than equally common non-associated chains. It was suggested by the authors that the approach could potentially be generalized to other disease states and immunological phenotypes. Compared with the roughly 600-donor mean, donors in an Asian-associated ancestry cluster had fewer N-insertions in productive TCRs, according to a later genetic analysis. The study listed 150 to 200 TCR beta chains as associated with cytomegalovirus. The presence/absence analyses assumed that sequencing depth was roughly uniform across donors, and that assumption may not be true. In an earlier analysis of about 600 of the donors, most TCR beta V segments appeared in productive rearrangements about 90% or about 30% of the time, broadly matching IMGT annotations. For the cohort, immune exposure information was limited to CMV serostatus. In a later analysis, most CMV-associated TCR beta chains were found to appear HLA-restricted, with HLA associations seemingly driven largely by CMV exposure. The sequencing pipeline was judged likely to have produced a cluster of highly shared sequence variants as a technical artifact. Linkage disequilibrium might explain the correlated functional status among segregating V segments, but an unknown experimental factor could not be ruled out. A later analysis found that TCR association rates varied across HLA loci, with DRB1 alleles showing the most associated TCRs and HLA-C alleles the fewest. At a false discovery rate of 0.05, a later analysis linked 16,951 TCR beta sequences to specific HLA alleles. Because HLA typing was unavailable for some donors at each locus, only the typed subset was used in association tests. Across donors, most TCR sequences were observed very rarely, whereas some public TCRs were present in many individuals. A further reported finding was that TCR beta sequences accurately predicted the HLA-A and HLA-B alleles for most subjects in the first cohort. According to a later analysis, parvovirus B19, influenza, CMV and Epstein-Barr virus appeared linked to several top co-occurrence clusters. The classifier was reported to diagnose cytomegalovirus status with high specificity and sensitivity in both the original and validation cohorts. Approximately 18 rarely observed V segments, including chromosome 9 orphons, were excluded from the earlier analysis of a few hundred of the donors because counts were too low. Because the 87-base-pair reads could not distinguish some IMGT-functional V segments, including TRBV6-2 and TRBV6-3, those segments were excluded. In vitro tests confirmed that a few of the cytomegalovirus-associated TCR beta chains recognize cytomegalovirus antigens. Assigning TCR associations to individual alleles was difficult when HLA alleles, especially DR and DQ, strongly co-occurred. This cohort had only TCR beta chains sequenced, and the lack of alpha or paired-chain data limited which features could be detected.

The cohort was made up of roughly 670 healthy bone marrow donors. Cohort members were all nominally healthy when sampled, although unrecorded immune exposures were likely present. The donor was CMV seropositive and was included in the group of 300 or so seropositive cohort members. Every donor gave a peripheral blood sample, and the peripheral blood mononuclear cells from that sample were used for TCR beta sequencing. Genomic DNA extraction from the blood cell samples was performed with the Qiagen DNeasy Blood Extraction Kit. What was sequenced was PBMCs. The receptor comes from a young man in good health and CMV-seropositive. The chain employs TRBV19 and TRBJ2-2; matching of 6 bases hints at TRBD1 as the D gene. The CDR3 sequence is CASSMGHNTGELFF. The nucleotide sequence is given as TGTGCCAGTAGTATGGGACACAACACCGGGGAGCTGTTTTTT.